This T cell receptor (beta chain) was sequenced for a study of cytomegalovirus exposure and HLA in healthy donors. The PCR ran on 60 Vbeta and 13 Jbeta primers. Repertoires were generated with immunoSEQ multiplex PCR, while TCRdb's copy carries only in-frame clones and drops some. The data show 150,000 to 200,000 clones, approximately 84% seen once. Trimming stripped 4 bases from V and 2 bases from J, with 12 bases between. The CDR3 sequence is 14 residues long. Germline CDR1 MGHRA, CDR2 YSYEKL. In its sample, this clone was seen once. The chain uses TRBV4-1 and TRBJ2-7; D might be TRBD2 (5 bases). The receptor was derived from a woman in her 30s in good health and CMV-seropositive. Sequencing was carried out using PBMCs. The CDR3 DNA reads TGCGCCAGCAGCCCCGACCACGGGGCCTACGAGCAGTACTTC. Amino acids: CASSPDHGAYEQYF.